The 17 T cell receptor beta chains reported below all come from one sample, sequenced in a study of cytotoxic CD8 clonotypes in ibrutinib-treated CLL. Only in-frame clones appear in the TCRdb table, and some are missing; sequencing was by immunoSEQ multiplex PCR. This table holds over 150,000 clones, approximately 77% found once. The sequencing here drew on PBMCs, taken after 12 months of ibrutinib treatment. The origin of the receptors is a human donor with chronic lymphocytic leukemia.

The rearrangement uses TRBV19 and TRBJ1-2; D gene unclear. The CDR3 contains 15 residues. CDR1 and CDR2 (germline): LNHDA, SQIVND (reference sequence). V lost 5 bases to trimming and J lost 8 bases, with 21 bases between them. The CDR3 sequence: CASSLGNGVGGGYTF. As DNA, the CDR3 is TGTGCCAGTAGTTTAGGTAATGGGGTTGGAGGAGGCTACACCTTC.

This chain connects TRBV5-4 to TRBJ1-6, with 8 bases identical to TRBD1. The CDR3 length is 14 residues. The junction had 2 bases not matched to a gene; V was cut back by 3 bases and J by 6 bases. Germline CDR1 SGHNT, CDR2 YYREEE (reference sequence). CDR3 sequence: CASSYRGGNSPLHF. CDR3 coding DNA: TGTGCCAGCAGCTACAGGGGGGGTAATTCACCCCTCCACTTT.

The sample holds one count of this clone. The chain combines TRBV5-4 with TRBJ2-3, with TRBD2 as a possible D gene (6 bases). The CDR3 extends over 15 amino acids. The germline CDR1 and CDR2 sequences are SGHNT and YYREEE (reference sequence). Trimming took off 0 bases at V and 3 bases at J, with 11 bases between the two ends. For the CDR3, the DNA is TGTGCCAGCAGCTTGGGAGTCGGGAGTACAGATACGCAGTATTTT. Translated: CASSLGVGSTDTQYF.

V is TRBV19 and J is TRBJ2-2; D ambiguous. The CDR3 has 13 amino acids. Germline V lookup: CDR1 LNHDA, CDR2 SQIVND (reference sequence). V shed 11 bases and J shed 1 base, with 11 bases lying between them. The CDR3 sequence: CAPSIRNTGELFF. The CDR3 nucleotides are TGTGCCCCAAGCATTAGGAACACCGGGGAGCTGTTTTTT.

The V and J genes are TRBV2 and TRBJ2-2; TRBD1 matches at 8 bases. Germline V gene data show CDR1 as SNHLY and CDR2 as FYNNEI. V gave up 6 bases and J gave up 5 bases; unmatched junction bases: 8. This CDR3 region has 15 residues. As DNA, the CDR3 is TGTGCCAGCAGAGTGGACAGGGTGGTAACCGGGGAGCTGTTTTTT. This translates into CASRVDRVVTGELFF. Full variable domain (missing parts from reference TRBV2 and TRBJ2-2): EPEVTQTPSHQVTQMGQEVILRCVPISNHLYFYWYRQILGQKVEFLVSFYNNEISEKSEIFDDQFSVERPDGSNFTLKIRSTKLEDSAMYFCASRVDRVVTGELFFGEGSRLTVL.

In this sample, this clone turned up a few times. The J gene is TRBJ2-7, the V gene TRBV4-3, with a possible D match to TRBD1 (6 bases). The CDR3 sequence is 16 residues long. Germline assignment: CDR1 LGHNA and CDR2 YSLEER. V gave up 1 base and J gave up 2 bases, with 15 bases separating them. The CDR3 nucleotides are TGCGCCAGCAGCCAAGCCCTCACAGGGCCAGCCTACGAGCAGTACTTC. It encodes CASSQALTGPAYEQYF.

This chain links TRBV18 with TRBJ1-2; D uncertain. CDR1 KGHSH and CDR2 LQKENI come from the germline V gene. Trimming pared 2 bases from V and 3 bases from J, leaving 7 bases between. CDR3 length equals 13 residues. In nucleotides, the CDR3 is TGTGCCAGCTCACCAGTTGGCGACTATGGCTACACCTTC. Its protein product is CASSPVGDYGYTF.

CDR3 protein: CAISESLAADTDTQYF. The CDR3 DNA sequence: TGTGCCATCAGTGAGTCGCTAGCGGCTGACACAGATACGCAGTATTTT. The chain uses TRBV10-3 and TRBJ2-3; 7 nucleotides match TRBD2. CDR1 ENHRY and CDR2 SYGVKD come from the germline V gene. J was trimmed by 2 bases and V by 0 bases; bases with no gene match: 5. CDR3 length: 16 residues.

The genes are TRBV5-1 and TRBJ2-5, with D tentatively TRBD1 (6 bases). V was clipped by 0 bases and J by 4 bases, with 16 bases between them. CDR3 length: 16 amino acids. CDR1 and CDR2 from the germline V gene are SGHRS and YFSETQ. CDR3 nucleotide sequence: TGCGCCAGCAGCTTGGCCAGATACTTACAGGGAGAGACCCAGTACTTC. Translating it yields CASSLARYLQGETQYF. Filled out from reference TRBV5-1 and TRBJ2-5, the complete variable domain reads KAGVTQTPRYLIKTRGQQVTLSCSPISGHRSVSWYQQTPGQGLQFLFEYFSETQRNKGNFPGRFSGRQFSNSRSEMNVSTLELGDSALYLCASSLARYLQGETQYFGPGTRLLVL.

The CDR3 DNA follows: TGTGCCAGCCGGGGGAGCTCCTACAATGAGCAGTTCTTC. This codes for CASRGSSYNEQFF. The chain recombines TRBV19 with TRBJ2-1, with D perhaps TRBD2 (6 bases). Germline values: CDR1 LNHDA, CDR2 SQIVND (reference sequence). V was cut by 9 bases and J by 0 bases, with 9 bases left in between. This CDR3 is built from 13 residues.

The chain links TRBV5-6 to TRBJ2-6, with D possibly matching TRBD1 (5 bases). The CDR3 contains 16 residues. Trimming shortened V by 0 bases and J by 2 bases, and 9 bases separated the two germline ends. From germline, CDR1 is SGHDT and CDR2 YYEEEE. The CDR3 region is CASSLDIRAGANVLTF. The CDR3 nucleotides read TGTGCCAGCAGCTTGGATATCAGGGCTGGGGCCAACGTCCTGACTTTC.

The V call is TRBV30, the J call TRBJ1-5, with a tentative D call TRBD1 (5 bases). In germline, CDR1 is GTSNPN, CDR2 SVGIG (reference sequence). V lost 3 bases and J lost 4, with 16 bases in between. The CDR3 covers 15 residues. CDR3 nucleotide sequence: TGTGCCTGGAGGTACCGGGGACGGGGAAATCAGCCCCAGCATTTT. Residues: CAWRYRGRGNQPQHF.

To note about this clone: This specimen includes other DNA sequences encoding the same CDR3. The DNA for the CDR3 is TGTGCCAGCAGTGCTTCTTATGGCTACACCTTC. It codes for CASSASYGYTF. This sequence joins TRBV2 and TRBJ1-2; D unclear. This CDR3 region has 11 residues. The V gene lost 4 bases and the J gene lost 5 bases, with 5 bases spanning the gap. Germline V CDR1 and CDR2: SNHLY, FYNNEI.

The rearrangement joins TRBV5-1 to TRBJ1-1, with D perhaps matching TRBD1 (5 bases). Trimming stripped 3 bases from V and 3 bases from J, with 12 bases between. This CDR3 is 14 amino acids long. The germline gives CDR1 SGHRS, CDR2 YFSETQ. CDR3 amino acids: CASSSMGGDTEAFF. The CDR3 DNA is TGCGCCAGCAGCTCAATGGGGGGAGACACTGAAGCTTTCTTT.

V and J are TRBV19 and TRBJ2-5; 7 bases align to TRBD2. After removal of 4 bases from V and 4 bases from J, the junction contained 9 bases not matched to a gene. The length of the CDR3 is 15 residues. Germline assignment: CDR1 LNHDA and CDR2 SQIVND (reference sequence). CDR3 in DNA: TGTGCCAGTAGTACGGGTACCAGCGGGGTAGAGACCCAGTACTTC. Encoded protein: CASSTGTSGVETQYF.

This sequence joins TRBV25-1 and TRBJ1-6; 9 bases align to TRBD1. The V gene end was trimmed by 5 bases and the J gene end by 1 base; junction bases not matched to a gene: 6. The germline gives CDR1 MGHDK, CDR2 SYGVNS. This CDR3 is built from 17 residues. CDR3 nucleotide sequence: TGTGCCAGCAGTTCTGGACAGGGGAGTTCCTATAATTCACCCCTCCACTTT. It codes for CASSSGQGSSYNSPLHF.

The rearrangement joins TRBV6-1 to TRBJ1-2, with a weak D call TRBD1 (6 bases). Trimming took 1 base from V and 2 from J, leaving 14 bases between them. Germline CDR1 and CDR2: MNHNS and SASEGT. The CDR3 has 16 residues. This CDR3 reads CASSEGAGVLNYGYTF. DNA of the CDR3: TGTGCCAGCAGTGAAGGGGCAGGGGTGCTCAACTATGGCTACACCTTC.